Listed below are T cell receptor beta chains from one sample, sequenced in a study of shared clonotypes between healthy human individuals. Using immunoSEQ multiplex PCR, the repertoire was profiled, and TCRdb retains in-frame clones only, with some absent. The sample contains over a million clones, roughly 74% of which appear only once. The sample comprised memory CD4+ T cells from PBMCs. These TCRs come from a man between 18 and 29 years old in good health. Some clones in this sample may be carry-over from other donors' samples. Both conserved end residues are part of each CDR3. D genes are given only for firm matches. Only some rows state a clone size, as once, few, many or a class for expanded clones.

>TRBJ2-1|.|TRBV19|TRBD2
CASSLASGRASYNEQFF
TGTGCCAGTAGCCTAGCTAGCGGGAGGGCCTCCTACAATGAGCAGTTCTTC
>TRBJ2-5|.|TRBV20-1|.
CTGRLGETQYF
TGCACCGGACGGTTAGGGGAGACCCAGTACTTC
>TRBJ2-2|.|TRBV5-6|.
CASSLYGSANTGELFF
TGTGCCAGCAGCTTGTACGGTAGCGCGAACACCGGGGAGCTGTTTTTT
>TRBJ2-2|.|TRBV18|TRBD1
CASSWTGPTGELFF
TGTGCCAGCTCATGGACAGGACCCACCGGGGAGCTGTTTTTT
>TRBJ1-2|.|TRBV10-3|.
CAISTDQRNYGYTF
TGTGCCATCAGTACTGATCAGAGAAACTATGGCTACACCTTC
>TRBJ1-1|once|TRBV7-2|TRBD1
CASSYRGLRDTEAFF
TGTGCCAGCAGCTACAGGGGGCTTAGGGACACTGAAGCTTTCTTT
>TRBJ1-2|.|TRBV29-1|.
CSVGASQQRDGYTF
TGCAGCGTTGGGGCATCGCAACAACGGGATGGCTACACCTTC
>TRBJ2-1|.|TRBV7-2|.
CASSLGPAGTYNEQFF
TGTGCCAGCAGCTTAGGTCCAGCAGGTACCTACAATGAGCAGTTCTTC
>TRBJ2-7|.|TRBV19|TRBD1
CASPFPGGDRGYEQYF
TGTGCCAGCCCCTTCCCTGGGGGTGACAGGGGCTACGAGCAGTACTTC
>TRBJ2-7|once|TRBV7-3|TRBD2
CASSLSAGASGEQYF
TGTGCCAGCAGCTTATCGGCGGGAGCTTCGGGAGAGCAGTACTTC
>TRBJ2-5|.|TRBV6-1|.
CASGRGGSRIETQYF
TGTGCCAGCGGCCGTGGGGGCTCACGCATAGAGACCCAGTACTTC
>TRBJ2-1|.|TRBV18|TRBD1
CASSPRAGTGGDNEQFF
TGTGCCAGCTCACCACGAGCGGGGACAGGGGGGGACAATGAGCAGTTCTTC
>TRBJ2-3|.|TRBV28|TRBD1
CASSLPETGRAQYF
TGTGCCAGCAGTTTACCAGAGACAGGGAGAGCGCAGTATTTT
>TRBJ1-1|many|TRBV18|.
CASSPGTQISFF
TGTGCCAGCTCACCCGGGACTCAAATCTCTTTCTTT
>TRBJ2-2|.|TRBV30|TRBD1
CAWRGDRRRKTGELFF
TGTGCCTGGAGGGGGGACAGGCGTCGAAAAACCGGGGAGCTGTTTTTT
>TRBJ2-7|.|TRBV7-2|TRBD1
CASSVGTGYEQYF
TGTGCCAGCAGCGTAGGGACAGGATACGAGCAGTACTTC
>TRBJ1-1|.|TRBV13|.
CASESSSAGRTEAFF
TGTGCCAGCGAGAGCAGCTCGGCAGGGCGCACTGAAGCTTTCTTT
>TRBJ2-7|few|TRBV2|TRBD1
CASSVDRGYEQYF
TGTGCCAGCAGCGTTGACAGGGGCTACGAGCAGTACTTC
>TRBJ2-3|.|TRBV28|TRBD2
CASTPQRGYSTDTQYF
TGTGCCAGCACGCCCCAGCGGGGTTATAGCACAGATACGCAGTATTTT
>TRBJ2-5|.|TRBV6-6|.
CASSFTRGYQETQYF
TGTGCCAGCAGTTTCACCCGAGGGTACCAAGAGACCCAGTACTTC
>TRBJ1-2|.|TRBV4-1|.
CASSQDTGFYGYTF
TGCGCCAGCAGCCAAGATACGGGGTTCTATGGCTACACCTTC
>TRBJ1-1|.|TRBV7-8|.
CASSLKRDGTEAFF
TGTGCCAGCAGCTTGAAAAGGGATGGCACTGAAGCTTTCTTT
>TRBJ2-7|few|TRBV28|.
CAIQGRAYEQYF
TGTGCCATCCAGGGGAGGGCTTACGAGCAGTACTTC
>TRBJ2-7|.|TRBV27|.
CASSFLASYEQYF
TGTGCCAGCAGTTTCCTAGCGAGCTACGAGCAGTACTTC
>TRBJ1-1|.|TRBV11-2|.
CASSLDLYNAEAFF
TGTGCCAGCAGCTTAGATCTCTACAACGCCGAAGCTTTCTTT
>TRBJ2-1|few|TRBV7-9|.
CASSFGYNEQFF
TGTGCCAGCAGCTTTGGATACAATGAGCAGTTCTTC
>TRBJ2-3|.|TRBV10-1|.
CASSTGWADTQYF
TGCGCCAGCAGTACGGGGTGGGCAGATACGCAGTATTTT
>TRBJ1-6|.|TRBV30|TRBD1
CAWDRGLSSPLHF
TGTGCCTGGGACAGGGGCCTTAGTTCACCCCTCCACTTT
>TRBJ1-2|.|TRBV5-1|TRBD1
CASSSQGVWGYTF
TGCGCCAGCAGCTCCCAGGGGGTTTGGGGCTACACCTTC
>TRBJ2-7|.|TRBV27|TRBD2
CASAGGGSYEQYF
TGTGCCAGCGCCGGGGGGGGATCCTACGAGCAGTACTTC
>TRBJ2-5|.|TRBV30|TRBD2
CAWSVTGGSETQYF
TGTGCCTGGAGTGTAACGGGAGGTTCAGAGACCCAGTACTTC
>TRBJ2-7|.|TRBV29-1|TRBD1
CSVERGQGDEQYF
TGCAGCGTTGAAAGGGGTCAGGGGGACGAGCAGTACTTC
>TRBJ2-2|.|TRBV5-4|.
CASRPTNGGELFF
TGTGCCAGCAGACCGACTAACGGCGGGGAGCTGTTTTTT
>TRBJ1-3|.|TRBV2|.
CASRGDSGNTIYF
TGTGCCAGCAGGGGGGACTCTGGAAACACCATATATTTT
>TRBJ2-2|.|TRBV2|.
CATTKDRSNTGELFF
TGTGCCACTACAAAGGACAGATCGAACACCGGGGAGCTGTTTTTT
>TRBJ1-4|.|TRBV30|.
CAWSVHGAPLNEKLFF
TGTGCCTGGAGTGTACACGGAGCACCACTTAATGAAAAACTGTTTTTT
>TRBJ1-4|.|TRBV28|.
CASSLNSGGIIKLFF
TGTGCCAGCAGTTTAAATTCCGGGGGTATCATTAAACTGTTTTTT
>TRBJ1-1|.|TRBV11-3|.
CASSSGGDTEAFF
TGTGCCAGCAGCTCGGGGGGGGACACTGAAGCTTTCTTT
>TRBJ1-1|.|TRBV27|.
CASSFQRETEAFF
TGTGCCAGCAGTTTCCAGAGGGAGACTGAAGCTTTCTTT
>TRBJ1-6|.|TRBV7-9|.
CASSLEGNSPLHF
TGTGCCAGCAGCTTAGAGGGAAATTCACCCCTCCACTTT
>TRBJ1-2|.|TRBV7-2|.
CASSLSALYGYTF
TGTGCCAGCAGCTTATCTGCTCTGTACGGCTACACCTTC
>TRBJ1-2|.|TRBV29-1|.
CSVDYGYTF
TGCAGCGTTGACTATGGCTACACCTTC
>TRBJ1-2|.|TRBV7-8|.
CASSPRDPKGYGYTF
TGTGCCAGCAGCCCCCGGGACCCCAAGGGGTATGGCTACACCTTC
>TRBJ2-7|.|TRBV9|.
CASSVAAGNTYEQYF
TGTGCCAGCAGCGTAGCGGCGGGGAACACCTACGAGCAGTACTTC
>TRBJ2-1|.|TRBV28|TRBD2
CASSLLASGRRNEQFF
TGTGCCAGCAGTTTATTAGCGAGCGGGAGACGGAATGAGCAGTTCTTC
>TRBJ2-5|.|TRBV5-6|.
CASSLAGPGETQYF
TGTGCCAGCAGCTTGGCCGGTCCAGGGGAGACCCAGTACTTC
>TRBJ2-1|once|TRBV13|TRBD2
CASSLGLAGGPGEQFF
TGTGCCAGCAGCTTAGGCCTAGCGGGAGGGCCGGGCGAGCAGTTCTTC
>TRBJ2-7|.|TRBV2|TRBD2
CASTRELAGSYEQYF
TGTGCCAGCACCCGGGAGCTAGCGGGATCCTACGAGCAGTACTTC
>TRBJ2-1|.|TRBV2|.
CASSEALGVEQFF
TGTGCCAGCAGTGAAGCGCTTGGAGTAGAGCAGTTCTTC
>TRBJ2-3|.|TRBV9|TRBD1
CASSVGLRGTGGTGSTQYF
TGTGCCAGCAGCGTAGGTTTAAGGGGGACAGGGGGTACCGGAAGTACGCAGTATTTT
>TRBJ2-3|.|TRBV5-1|TRBD1
CASSLEDRVEDTQYF
TGCGCCAGCAGCTTGGAGGACAGGGTGGAAGATACGCAGTATTTT
>TRBJ1-1|.|TRBV19|TRBD1
CASSYPTQGAENTEAFF
TGTGCCAGTAGTTATCCGACCCAGGGGGCAGAGAACACTGAAGCTTTCTTT
>TRBJ2-2|.|TRBV5-4|TRBD2
CASTLLAGGPGSPTGELFF
TGTGCCAGCACCTTACTAGCGGGAGGGCCTGGGTCCCCGACCGGGGAGCTGTTTTTT
>TRBJ2-7|.|TRBV5-5|.
CASSRGTEKYEQYF
TGCGCCAGCAGCCGCGGGACTGAAAAGTACGAGCAGTACTTC
>TRBJ2-7|few|TRBV6-1|TRBD2
CASRPQRGTYEQYF
TGTGCCAGCAGGCCCCAGCGGGGAACCTACGAGCAGTACTTC
>TRBJ1-2|.|TRBV30|.
CAWSSRYRRGGYTF
TGTGCCTGGAGTAGTCGCTACCGTCGCGGAGGCTACACCTTC
>TRBJ2-2|once|TRBV5-1|.
CASSSGLTNTGELFF
TGCGCCAGCAGCTCAGGACTGACGAACACCGGGGAGCTGTTTTTT
>TRBJ2-7|.|TRBV2|TRBD2
CASRETSGTYEQYF
TGTGCCAGCAGGGAGACTAGCGGCACCTACGAGCAGTACTTC
>TRBJ1-5|.|TRBV2|TRBD1
CASSPTGGTQPQHF
TGTGCCAGCAGTCCGACAGGGGGCACTCAGCCCCAGCATTTT